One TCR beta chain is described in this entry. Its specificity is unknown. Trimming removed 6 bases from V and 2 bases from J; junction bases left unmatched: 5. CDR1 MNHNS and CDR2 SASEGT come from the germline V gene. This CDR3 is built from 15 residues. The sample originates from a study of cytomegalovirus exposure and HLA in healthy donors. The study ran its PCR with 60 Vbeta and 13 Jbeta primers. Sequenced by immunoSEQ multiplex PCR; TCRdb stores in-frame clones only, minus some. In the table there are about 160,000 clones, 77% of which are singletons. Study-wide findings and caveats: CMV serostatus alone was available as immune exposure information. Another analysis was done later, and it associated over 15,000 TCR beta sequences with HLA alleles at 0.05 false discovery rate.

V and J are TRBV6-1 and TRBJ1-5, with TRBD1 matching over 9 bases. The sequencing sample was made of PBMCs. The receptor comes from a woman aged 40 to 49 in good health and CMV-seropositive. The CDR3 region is CASRGQGRGNQPQHF. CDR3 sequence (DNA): TGTGCCAGCAGGGGACAGGGTCGAGGCAATCAGCCCCAGCATTTT.